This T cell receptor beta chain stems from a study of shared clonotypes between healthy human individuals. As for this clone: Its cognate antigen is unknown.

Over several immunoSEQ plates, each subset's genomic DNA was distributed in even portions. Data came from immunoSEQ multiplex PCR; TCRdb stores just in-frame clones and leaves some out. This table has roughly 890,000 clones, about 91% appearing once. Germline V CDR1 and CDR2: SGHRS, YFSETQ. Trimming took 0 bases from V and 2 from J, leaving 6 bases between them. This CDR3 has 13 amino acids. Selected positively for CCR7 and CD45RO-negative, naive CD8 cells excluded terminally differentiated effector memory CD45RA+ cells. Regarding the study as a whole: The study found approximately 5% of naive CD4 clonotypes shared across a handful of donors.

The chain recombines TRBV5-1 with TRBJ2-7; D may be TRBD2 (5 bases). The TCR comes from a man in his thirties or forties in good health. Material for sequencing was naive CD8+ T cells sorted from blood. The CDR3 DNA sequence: TGCGCCAGCAGCTTGGCGGGGACCTACGAGCAGTACTTC. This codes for CASSLAGTYEQYF.